The present entry profiles one T cell receptor (beta chain) with its context. Its target is unknown. The record originates from a study of shared clonotypes between healthy human individuals. Study-level results: Roughly 5% of naive CD4 clonotypes were shared across a few donors. Tissue TCR repertoires likely differ from these blood-only repertoires. A generally larger estimated richness was seen in naive subsets than in memory subsets.

Authors' analysis steps: There were no quality scores in the junction-only immunoSEQ sequences, so filtering differed. TCRdb's copy holds only in-frame clones and misses some; the assay was immunoSEQ multiplex PCR. V and J calls and clone size come straight from that table; D and trimming were deduced from the DNA. The table records 950,000 to 1,300,000 clones, approximately 70% of them present only once. This CDR3 contains 13 residues. Germline V gives CDR1 GTSNPN, CDR2 SVGIG (reference sequence). V lost 2 bases, J lost 5 bases, and 12 bases lay in between. Sequencing was performed on memory CD4+ T cells sorted from blood. Indicated subset: CD45RA-negative fraction. This sequence was found in a man aged 18 to 30 in good health. V and J are TRBV30 and TRBJ2-5; D is possibly TRBD2 (5 bases). This chain's CDR3 is CAWSQGSLETQYF. CDR3 sequence (DNA): TGTGCCTGGAGTCAAGGGAGTTTGGAGACCCAGTACTTC.